The clone carrying this T cell receptor beta chain came up once. As yet, its antigen is unknown. Receiving focal radiation plus CTLA-4 blockade with ipilimumab were patients who had chemo-refractory metastatic non-small-cell lung cancer. This specimen belongs to a study of radiotherapy plus CTLA-4 blockade in lung cancer. Study information: An objective response was seen in around 19% of patients, and disease control in less than 35%.

Clones were read by immunoSEQ multiplex PCR, and TCRdb kept only the in-frame ones, dropping some. In the table there are around 80,000 clones, 78% of which are singletons. The study, taken as a whole, reports: Reportedly, early blood T cell clone dynamics best predicted response, with interferon-beta. Researchers report tumor-derived TCR clones expanding in blood after radiotherapy plus ipilimumab.

The CDR3 runs to 16 residues. The germline V gene has CDR1 MNHEY and CDR2 SMNVEV (reference sequence). The junction had 5 bases not matched to a gene; V was cut back by 4 bases and J by 1 base. The sequence was obtained from a human donor with non-small cell lung cancer whose response to radiotherapy plus ipilimumab could not be evaluated. Some clones in this sample may be carry-over from other donors' samples. This specimen consisted of peripheral blood, obtained from a patient treated with radiotherapy plus ipilimumab. The chain recombines TRBV27 with TRBJ2-7, with TRBD2 identical over 12 bases. CDR3 coding DNA: TGTGCCAGCAGTTCGGGGCTAGCGGGGGGGTCCTACGAGCAGTACTTC. Its translation is CASSSGLAGGSYEQYF.